A selection of T cell receptor beta chains follows, all from one sample in a study of identical twins. TCRdb reprocessed the 5' RACE reads with MiXCR, giving one entry per CDR3 protein. The repertoire holds about 720,000 distinct CDR3 sequences, with over 15% as singletons. This sample also appeared in a second study, on T cells expressing NK-cell markers.

Sequenced: PBMCs. All receptors derive from a woman in her late teens or twenties in good health. The CDR3 runs from the conserved cysteine through the conserved F or W. Fields, in order: J gene, V gene, clone size, D gene, CDR3 protein, CDR3 DNA. The D gene is left open where the match is weak. A row's size may be missing; if present it is once, few, many or a size class.

TRBJ2-1 TRBV12-3/TRBV12-4 . TRBD2 CASSLHSGIYNEQFF TGTGCCAGCAGTTTACATAGCGGGATCTACAATGAGCAGTTCTTC
TRBJ2-1 TRBV3-1 once . CASSHLLGGAHGGAEQFF TGTGCCAGCAGCCACTTACTTGGGGGCGCGCACGGGGGTGCTGAGCAGTTCTTC
TRBJ2-7 TRBV5-1 . TRBD2 CASSASGRVLNEQYF TGCGCCAGCAGCGCTAGCGGGAGGGTGCTCAACGAGCAGTACTTC
TRBJ2-1 TRBV6-1 few TRBD2 CASSPTSVVMDEQFF TGTGCCAGCAGCCCTACTAGCGTAGTGATGGATGAGCAGTTCTTC
TRBJ2-3 TRBV6-5 . . CASSYERTSTDTQYF TGTGCCAGCAGTTACGAGCGAACTAGCACAGATACGCAGTATTTT
TRBJ1-6 TRBV5-1 . TRBD1 CASSAWDRDTSPLHF TGCGCCAGCAGCGCCTGGGACAGGGATACTTCACCCCTCCACTTT
TRBJ2-3 TRBV5-6 . . CASTEPASREPDTQYF TGTGCCAGCACGGAACCGGCCTCCCGGGAGCCAGATACGCAGTATTTT
TRBJ2-2 TRBV30 few . CAWTPNTGELFF TGTGCCTGGACTCCGAACACCGGGGAGCTGTTTTTT
TRBJ2-7 TRBV5-1 few TRBD1 CASSFGDRDFISYEQYF TGCGCCAGCAGTTTTGGGGACAGGGACTTCATCTCCTACGAGCAGTACTTC
TRBJ1-1 TRBV12-3/TRBV12-4 many . CASSYVSEAFF TGTGCCAGCAGTTATGTTTCTGAAGCTTTCTTT
TRBJ2-3 TRBV9 few . CASSVGGGRTDTQYF TGTGCCAGCAGCGTAGGAGGGGGGCGCACAGATACGCAGTATTTT
TRBJ2-3 TRBV12-3/TRBV12-4 . TRBD2 CATRGDTDTQYF TGTGCCACACGGGGGGACACAGATACGCAGTATTTT
TRBJ2-5 TRBV9 . . CASSVVTGDQETQYF TGTGCCAGCAGCGTAGTGACGGGAGACCAAGAGACCCAGTACTTC
TRBJ2-7 TRBV7-2 many TRBD2 CASSVPGTSASF TGTGCCAGCAGCGTCCCCGGGACTAGCGCGAGCTTC
TRBJ2-7 TRBV7-2 . . CASSLETGRSYEQYF TGTGCCAGCAGCTTAGAAACAGGGAGGTCCTACGAGCAGTACTTC
TRBJ2-7 TRBV6-5 . . CASSYANPGLSYEQYF TGTGCCAGCAGTTACGCGAACCCAGGGCTTTCATACGAGCAGTACTTC
TRBJ2-2 TRBV29-1 few TRBD1 CSARGTGGGGELFF TGCAGCGCCCGCGGCACAGGGGGCGGCGGGGAGCTGTTTTTT